This TCR beta chain is drawn from a study of T cell responses to AZD1222 COVID-19 vaccine. Broader study findings: Repertoire samples came only from after the peak T cell response. The sample set comprised mostly white British donors with more females, and clonal diversity was possibly underestimated. Vaccine-related CD4 TCRs covered spike, predominating at 160-218 and 743-854.

Sequencing was performed with immunoSEQ multiplex PCR; in TCRdb, only in-frame clones are kept and a portion is missing. The repertoire has 140,000 to 150,000 clones, roughly 87% of them found once; the top ten carry approximately 1.8%. Germline-derived CDR1 and CDR2 are MNHEY and SVGAGI. The J segment lost 6 bases and the V segment lost 3 bases, leaving 10 bases of the junction unmatched. There are 15 residues in the CDR3. Points on this clone: Its antigen is not identified.

This chain joins TRBV6-5 and TRBJ2-7; 8 nucleotides match TRBD1. The source material was peripheral blood, sampled 28 days after the second AZD1222 dose. The sequence was obtained from an adult who received the AZD1222 COVID-19 vaccine. The CDR3 region has the DNA TGTGCCAGCAGTTATGCCGGACAGGGTCCCGCCGAGCAGTACTTC. As protein: CASSYAGQGPAEQYF.